This T cell receptor beta chain appears in the sequencing data of a study of blood T cell repertoires in COVID-19. As for the study in general: Samples came from the United States, Italy and Spain, spanning acute and convalescent COVID-19.

Per the germline V gene, CDR1 is DFQATT and CDR2 is SNEGSKA (reference sequence). This CDR3 region has 11 residues. The V gene lost 8 bases and the J gene lost 6 bases, with 13 bases spanning the gap. As originally analysed: Amplification of reference gene primers provided the estimated nucleated cell counts. This table comes from immunoSEQ multiplex PCR, and its TCRdb copy is limited to in-frame clones, with some not included. D and trimming come from the DNA, and the V and J calls and clone size come from that table. Here the sample spans some 240,000 clones, 84% being singletons. The sequenced sample was peripheral blood. This sequence was found in a woman aged 35 to 49 who had recovered from COVID-19. The V gene is TRBV20-1, the J gene TRBJ1-2; possible D gene TRBD1, 5 bases. CDR3 loop: CSSLQVNGYTF. The DNA of the CDR3 is TGCAGTTCGTTACAGGTTAATGGCTACACCTTC.